The 2 T cell receptor beta chains given below trace back to one sample, sequenced in a study of CD8 T cells in Susac syndrome. After extraction with the RNeasy kit, roughly 0.45 to 1 ug of the RNA was reverse transcribed using random hexamers. From the immunoSEQ multiplex PCR reads, TCRdb called clonotypes with MiXCR, one entry per CDR3 protein. This table holds over 130,000 distinct CDR3 sequences, 95% found once. Sequencing used CD4+ T cells from PBMCs. These TCRs come from a human donor with multiple sclerosis.

The V and J genes are TRBV1 and TRBJ1-5. TRBV1 is a pseudogene. The CDR3 spans 11 residues. The CDR3 nucleotides are TGCACCAGCAGCCGCGAACAGCCCCAGCATTTT. This translates into CTSSREQPQHF.

The chain couples TRBV4-2 to TRBJ1-2, with 8 bases lining up with TRBD1. After removal of 3 bases from V and 1 base from J, the junction contained 4 bases not matched to a gene. Per the germline V gene, CDR1 is LGHNA and CDR2 is YNFKEQ. CDR3 length: 15 amino acids. This CDR3 is CASSHLDRDNYGYTF. The DNA of the CDR3 is TGTGCCAGCAGCCACCTGGACAGGGATAACTATGGCTACACCTTC.